The present T cell receptor (beta chain) was sequenced within a study of human T cells and chemical hapten exposure. About the research overall: Patients' scalps got diphenylcyclopropenone weekly throughout the roughly 25-week study.

V dropped 4 bases and J dropped 5 bases, with 16 bases sitting between them. The CDR3 length is 14 residues. Germline V CDR1 and CDR2: SGHRS, YFSETQ. This clonotype showed up many times. Its antigen is undetermined. Points from the study as a whole: Counts of expanded TCRs (at PT1) showed a positive correlation with patch test score.

The time point is: patch test 1, 2 weeks after DPC sensitization. The treatment is: therapeutic diphenylcyclopropenone sensitization with weekly scalp DPC. One entry per CDR3 protein, called by TCRdb with MiXCR from the RACE reads. The sample has some 380,000 distinct CDR3 sequences; 4.8% are singletons. This receptor was taken from a woman in her fifties or sixties with alopecia areata. Some clones in this sample may be carry-over from other donors' samples. The starting material was whole blood, obtained in connection with sensitization to the hapten diphenylcyclopropenone (DPC). The chain has TRBV5-1 and TRBJ2-7; D perhaps matches TRBD1 (5 bases). The CDR3 DNA follows: TGCGCCAGCAGCCTCGACAGAGCAGTGGACGAGCAGTACTTC. It translates to CASSLDRAVDEQYF.